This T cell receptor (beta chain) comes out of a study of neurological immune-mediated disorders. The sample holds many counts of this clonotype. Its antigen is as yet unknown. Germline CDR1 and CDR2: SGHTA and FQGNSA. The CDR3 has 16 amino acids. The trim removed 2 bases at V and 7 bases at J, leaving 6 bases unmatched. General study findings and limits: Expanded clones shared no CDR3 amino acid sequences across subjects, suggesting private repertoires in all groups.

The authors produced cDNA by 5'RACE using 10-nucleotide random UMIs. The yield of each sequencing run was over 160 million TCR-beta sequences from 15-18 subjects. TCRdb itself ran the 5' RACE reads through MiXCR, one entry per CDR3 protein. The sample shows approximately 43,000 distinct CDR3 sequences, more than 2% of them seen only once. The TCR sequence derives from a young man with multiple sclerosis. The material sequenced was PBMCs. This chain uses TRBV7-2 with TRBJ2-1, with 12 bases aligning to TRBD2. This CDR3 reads CASSLTRTSGMNEQFF. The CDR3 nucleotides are TGTGCCAGCAGCTTAACTCGGACTAGCGGGATGAATGAGCAGTTCTTC.